This note documents a single TCR beta chain sequence. This sample stems from a study of PD-L1 blockade in urothelial cancer. Overall study context: Males with bladder-origin urothelial cancer constituted about nine tenths of the roughly 29 patients. It was at 3 weeks (second dose) and 6 weeks after treatment start that blood was analyzed.

The assay was immunoSEQ multiplex PCR, and TCRdb's table has in-frame clones only and misses some. In the table there are roughly 50,000 clones, around three quarters of which are singletons. Locally advanced or metastatic urothelial carcinoma was present in patients. Sequences were derived from PBMCs, sampled around atezolizumab (anti-PD-L1) treatment. The clonotype originates from a man aged 65 to 85 with urothelial cancer.

The CDR3 loop reads CASSPARGSGPPDTQYF. CDR3 DNA sequence: TGTGCCAGCAGTCCTGCAAGGGGTAGCGGCCCCCCAGATACGCAGTATTTT. The chain couples TRBV2 to TRBJ2-3, with D possibly TRBD2 on 6 matching bases. This CDR3 region has 17 residues. Germline V gene sequence: CDR1 SNHLY, CDR2 FYNNEI. V lost 5 bases and J lost 4, with 22 bases in between.